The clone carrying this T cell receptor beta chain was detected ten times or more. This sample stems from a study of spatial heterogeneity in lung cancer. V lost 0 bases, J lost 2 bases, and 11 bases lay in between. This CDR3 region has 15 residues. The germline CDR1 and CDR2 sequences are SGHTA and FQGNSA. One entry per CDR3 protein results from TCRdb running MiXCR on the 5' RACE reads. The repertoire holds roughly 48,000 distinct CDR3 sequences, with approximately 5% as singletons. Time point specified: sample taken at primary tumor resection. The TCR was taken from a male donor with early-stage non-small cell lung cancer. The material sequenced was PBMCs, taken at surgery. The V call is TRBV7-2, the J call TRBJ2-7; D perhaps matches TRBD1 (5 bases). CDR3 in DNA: TGTGCCAGCAGCTTAGCGGGCCAGGGCACCTACGAGCAGTACTTC. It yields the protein CASSLAGQGTYEQYF. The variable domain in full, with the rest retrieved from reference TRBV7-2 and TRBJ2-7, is GAGVSQSPSNKVTEKGKDVELRCDPISGHTALYWYRQSLGQGLEFLIYFQGNSAPDKSGLPSDRFSAERTGGSVSTLTIQRTQQEDSAVYLCASSLAGQGTYEQYFGPGTRLTVT.